This T cell receptor beta chain appears in the sequencing data of a study of CD8 T cells in ankylosing spondylitis. Findings and limits, study-wide: Clones linked to disease were reported to show significant enrichment in matched ankylosing spondylitis synovial fluid. Typical of ankylosing spondylitis blood, it appeared, was a TCR beta motif of roughly eight highly homologous variants. Disease-associated clonotypes exhibited CD8+ identity and were relatively infrequent in peripheral blood.

This clonotype appeared many times. Its cognate antigen is unknown. The CDR3 contains 11 residues. From germline, CDR1 is SGDLS and CDR2 YYNGEE. V shed 5 bases and J shed 6 bases, with 8 bases lying between them. For TCR beta, libraries came from quantitative 5'-RACE with molecular barcodes. TCRdb recomputed calls from the 5' RACE reads with MiXCR, one row per CDR3 protein. The sample yields approximately 45,000 distinct CDR3 sequences, more than 3% seen once. Sequencing input: blood, either unsorted or a sorted T cell fraction (not recorded which). V usage is TRBV9 and J usage is TRBJ1-2; no clear D. The source is a female donor with ankylosing spondylitis or in good health (not recorded which). The DNA for the CDR3 is TGTGCCAGCAGTGATCCCAATGGCTACACCTTC. Its translation is CASSDPNGYTF. The entire variable domain, with the rest obtained from reference TRBV9 and TRBJ1-2, is as follows: DSGVTQTPKHLITATGQRVTLRCSPRSGDLSVYWYQQSLDQGLQFLIQYYNGEERAKGNILERFSAQQFPDLHSELNLSSLELGDSALYFCASSDPNGYTFGSGTRLTVV.